This entry lists 3 T cell receptor beta chains sequenced from one sample in a study of CD8+ T cells in alopecia areata. Once RNA had been extracted, it was reverse transcribed into cDNA to act as the sequencing template. Sequenced by immunoSEQ multiplex PCR; TCRdb stores in-frame clones only, minus some. In the table there are under 250,000 clones, 50% to 70% of which are singletons. Sample treatment: oral pan-JAK inhibitor, 5-10 mg twice daily. The source was CD4+ T cells sorted from blood, collected at week 4, from a patient treated with tofacitinib. These receptors all come from a human donor with alopecia areata.

The rearrangement uses TRBV5-6 and TRBJ1-1; the D is unclear. The CDR3 spans 13 residues. Trimming removed 6 bases from V and 5 bases from J, with 14 bases in between. Per germline, CDR1 SGHDT and CDR2 YYEEEE. The CDR3 reads CASTQDPGTEAFF. The CDR3 DNA is TGTGCCAGCACCCAGGACCCTGGGACTGAAGCTTTCTTT.

The chain couples TRBV29-1 to TRBJ2-7; D unclear. The CDR3 has 15 residues. Trimming left V 4 bases short and J 4 bases short, with 20 bases between. Germline CDR1 reads SQVTM; CDR2 reads ANQGSEA. CDR3: CSVVFVGRVGYEQYF. The CDR3 nucleotides read TGCAGCGTTGTCTTCGTGGGCCGGGTGGGGTACGAGCAGTACTTC.

This clone came up once. The chain has TRBV9 and TRBJ1-2; D unresolved. From germline, CDR1 is SGDLS and CDR2 YYNGEE. V was clipped by 0 bases and J by 4 bases, with 7 bases between them. The CDR3 has 13 residues. CDR3 amino acids: CASSVAPGYGYTF. The DNA for the CDR3 is TGTGCCAGCAGCGTAGCGCCCGGCTATGGCTACACCTTC.